The 5 T cell receptor beta chains in this list originate from one sample, sequenced in a study of blood T cell repertoires in COVID-19. Assay: immunoSEQ multiplex PCR; the TCRdb copy retains only in-frame clones and omits some. The repertoire holds some 190,000 clones, with about 88% as singletons. Source material: peripheral blood. The origin of the receptors is a man aged 18 to 30 with active or convalescent COVID-19.

This clone came up a few times. The V call is TRBV18, the J call TRBJ1-1; weak D call: TRBD1 (5 bases). Germline V gene lookup returns CDR1 KGHSH and CDR2 LQKENI. This CDR3 has 13 residues. The V gene lost 4 bases and the J gene lost 4 bases, with 10 bases spanning the gap. CDR3 protein: CASSRGDTTEAFF. CDR3 coding DNA: TGTGCCAGCTCACGGGGGGATACCACTGAAGCTTTCTTT.

The chain combines TRBV6-5 with TRBJ2-7, with 11 nucleotides matching TRBD1. J lost 4 bases, V lost 0 bases, and 5 bases had no gene match. This CDR3 comprises 16 residues. CDR1 and CDR2 from the germline V gene are MNHEY and SVGAGI. In nucleotides, the CDR3 is TGTGCCAGCAGTTACTCGAAGGGGACAGGGGGTTACGAGCAGTACTTC. Protein product: CASSYSKGTGGYEQYF.

In its sample, this clone was seen once. This chain joins TRBV12-5 and TRBJ1-1; tentatively, D is TRBD1 (5 bases). This CDR3 is 13 amino acids long. Germline V lookup: CDR1 LGHNT, CDR2 FRNRAP. V was pared by 3 bases and J by 4 bases, with 9 bases between. CDR3 region: CASGFQGGTEAFF. CDR3 bases: TGTGCTAGTGGTTTCCAGGGTGGCACTGAAGCTTTCTTT.

This chain uses TRBV2 with TRBJ2-2; 8 bases match TRBD2. J lost 6 bases, V lost 6 bases, and 9 bases had no gene match. The CDR3 is 15 amino acids. Germline V gene data show CDR1 as SNHLY and CDR2 as FYNNEI. The CDR3 reads CASSASRGGPGELFF. DNA for the CDR3: TGTGCCAGCAGCGCTTCCCGGGGGGGCCCCGGGGAGCTGTTTTTT.

This clone occurred many times. J is TRBJ2-2 and V is TRBV12-5; 8 nucleotides agree with TRBD1. This CDR3 is 16 amino acids long. V lost 6 bases to trimming and J lost 2 bases; unmatched junction nucleotides: 8. CDR1 is LGHNT and CDR2 is FRNRAP in the germline V gene. The CDR3 loop reads CASGKSGTGNTGELFF. The CDR3 nucleotides are TGTGCTAGTGGCAAATCCGGGACAGGAAACACCGGGGAGCTGTTTTTT.